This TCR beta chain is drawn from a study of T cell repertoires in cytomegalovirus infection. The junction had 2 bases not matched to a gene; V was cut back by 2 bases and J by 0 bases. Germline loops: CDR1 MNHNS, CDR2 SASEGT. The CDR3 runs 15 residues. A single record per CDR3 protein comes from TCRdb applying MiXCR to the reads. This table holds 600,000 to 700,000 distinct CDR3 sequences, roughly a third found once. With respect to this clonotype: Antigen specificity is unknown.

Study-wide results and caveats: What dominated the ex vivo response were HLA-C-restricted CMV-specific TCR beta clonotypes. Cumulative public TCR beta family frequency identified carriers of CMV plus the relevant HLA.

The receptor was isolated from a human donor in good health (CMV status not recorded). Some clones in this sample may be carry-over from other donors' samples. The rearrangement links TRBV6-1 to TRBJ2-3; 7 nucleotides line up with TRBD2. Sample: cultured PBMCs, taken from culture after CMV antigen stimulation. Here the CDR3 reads CASSEWTRSTDTQYF. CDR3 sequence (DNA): TGTGCCAGCAGTGAATGGACTAGGAGCACAGATACGCAGTATTTT.